The 21 T cell receptor beta chains given below trace back to one sample, sequenced in a study of PD-L1 blockade in urothelial cancer. The sample's time point: peripheral blood 6 weeks after treatment start. The data were produced by immunoSEQ multiplex PCR, yet TCRdb's version contains in-frame clones alone and is incomplete. The sample holds about 41,000 clones, around 84% seen once. The sequencing here drew on PBMCs, taken around atezolizumab (anti-PD-L1) treatment. These receptors were taken from a man in his 70s with urothelial cancer.

The V gene is TRBV18, the J gene TRBJ1-1; 7 bases match TRBD1. V lost 2 bases and J lost 3; bases outside the gene matches: 6. The CDR3 runs to 15 residues. Germline lookup yields CDR1 KGHSH and CDR2 LQKENI. The CDR3: CASSPDRVWDTEAFF. The CDR3 coding sequence is TGTGCCAGCTCACCAGACAGGGTCTGGGACACTGAAGCTTTCTTT.

This clone was detected only a few times. The rearrangement joins TRBV6-1 to TRBJ2-7, with 9 bases aligning to TRBD1. J gave up 12 bases and V 2 bases, and 5 bases lay outside the gene matches. This CDR3 region has 12 residues. In germline, CDR1 is MNHNS, CDR2 SASEGT. This CDR3 is CASSELVGQGYF. The CDR3 DNA reads TGTGCCAGCAGTGAATTAGTGGGACAGGGGTACTTC.

This sequence joins TRBV2 and TRBJ2-1, with a possible D match to TRBD1 (6 bases). The germline V gene encodes CDR1 SNHLY and CDR2 FYNNEI. Trimming removed 5 bases at V and 6 bases at J, with 17 bases between. The CDR3 runs 15 residues. The CDR3, as DNA: TGTGCCAGCAGTCCTATACAGGGATATGGCAATGAGCAGTTCTTC. As protein: CASSPIQGYGNEQFF.

CDR3 nucleotide sequence: TGTGCCAGCAGCCTGAGGGACAATGAGCAGTTCTTC. Amino acid sequence: CASSLRDNEQFF. The V call is TRBV27, the J call TRBJ2-1; D might be TRBD2 (5 bases). The CDR3 runs 12 residues. The V and J ends lost 6 bases and 5 bases respectively, with 8 bases between them. In germline, CDR1 is MNHEY, CDR2 SMNVEV (reference sequence).

The rearrangement links TRBV2 to TRBJ1-2, with D possibly TRBD1 on 5 matching bases. Trimming left V 4 bases short and J 6 bases short, with 18 bases between. Germline-derived CDR1 and CDR2 are SNHLY and FYNNEI. The CDR3 sequence is 15 residues long. The CDR3 is CASSAEPLAGNGYTF. In nucleotides, the CDR3 is TGTGCCAGCAGTGCGGAACCTCTGGCAGGGAATGGCTACACCTTC.

This clone was seen only a few times. The chain uses TRBV9 and TRBJ2-1; TRBD2 matches at 8 bases. Germline V gene lookup returns CDR1 SGDLS and CDR2 YYNGEE. The CDR3 is 16 amino acids. V lost 0 bases and J lost 6; bases outside the gene matches: 8. DNA of the CDR3: TGTGCCAGCAGCGTAGGCCCGGGAGGGCCCGGCAATGAGCAGTTCTTC. Protein: CASSVGPGGPGNEQFF.

The chain links TRBV6-5 to TRBJ2-7; no reliable D call. The CDR3 spans 14 residues. V was trimmed by 2 bases and J by 0 bases, leaving 8 bases between them. From germline, CDR1 is MNHEY and CDR2 SVGAGI. The CDR3 DNA follows: TGTGCCAGCAGTTACCGGGTCTCCTCCTACGAGCAGTACTTC. This gives the protein CASSYRVSSYEQYF.

V usage is TRBV5-1 and J usage is TRBJ1-3, with a tentative D call TRBD1 (6 bases). Trimming cost V 3 bases and J 0 bases, with 16 bases left between them. The CDR3 is 17 amino acids. CDR1 is SGHRS and CDR2 is YFSETQ in the germline V gene. The CDR3 DNA reads as TGCGCCAGCAGCTCGAGTGCGACAGGTTCCTCTGGAAACACCATATATTTT. It codes for CASSSSATGSSGNTIYF. The full variable domain, its missing parts supplied by reference TRBV5-1 and TRBJ1-3, is KAGVTQTPRYLIKTRGQQVTLSCSPISGHRSVSWYQQTPGQGLQFLFEYFSETQRNKGNFPGRFSGRQFSNSRSEMNVSTLELGDSALYLCASSSSATGSSGNTIYFGEGSWLTVV.

This sequence joins TRBV27 and TRBJ2-7; 7 bases map to TRBD1. This CDR3 contains 13 residues. Looked up from germline, CDR1 is MNHEY and CDR2 is SMNVEV (reference sequence). V was pared by 5 bases and J by 3 bases, with 4 bases of the junction left unmatched. CDR3 nucleotides: TGTGCCAGCAGTGCCAGGGGGATCTACGAGCAGTACTTC. Protein product: CASSARGIYEQYF.

The chain employs TRBV28 and TRBJ2-4, with no clear D. There are 13 residues in the CDR3. The germline gives CDR1 MDHEN, CDR2 SYDVKM. V dropped 8 bases and J dropped 0 bases, with 8 bases sitting between them. The CDR3 loop is CASHTGAKNIQYF. DNA of the CDR3: TGTGCCAGCCATACGGGAGCCAAAAACATTCAGTACTTC.

The rearrangement links TRBV2 to TRBJ2-7; tentatively, D is TRBD2 (5 bases). The CDR3 has 12 amino acids. With 8 bases removed from V and 3 bases from J, the gap between germline ends came to 11 bases. Germline V gene lookup returns CDR1 SNHLY and CDR2 FYNNEI. DNA of the CDR3: TGTGCCAGCTCTGGAGGTCACTACGAGCAGTACTTC. It codes for CASSGGHYEQYF.

J is TRBJ1-2 and V is TRBV28; D unclear. The V end lost 3 bases, the J end lost 8 bases, and 19 bases lay between the germline ends. CDR1 MDHEN and CDR2 SYDVKM come from the germline V gene. The CDR3 runs to 15 residues. This CDR3 reads CASSFTHSFIMGYTF. As DNA, the CDR3 is TGTGCCAGCAGTTTTACCCACAGCTTTATCATGGGCTACACCTTC.

The chain uses TRBV7-2 and TRBJ2-7, with D possibly matching TRBD2 (5 bases). V was shortened by 5 bases and J by 0 bases, with 11 bases between the two germline ends. The germline CDR1 and CDR2 sequences are SGHTA and FQGNSA. This CDR3 is built from 14 residues. The CDR3 nucleotides are TGTGCCAGCAGCCCCCCCGGACTCTCCTACGAGCAGTACTTC. It codes for CASSPPGLSYEQYF.

This chain links TRBV4-1 with TRBJ2-3; 11 bases are a match to TRBD2. Germline assignment: CDR1 MGHRA and CDR2 YSYEKL. This CDR3 has 18 residues. Trimming removed 2 bases from V and 0 bases from J; junction bases left unmatched: 7. The CDR3 reads CASSQMVAGGSSTDTQYF. For the CDR3, the DNA is TGCGCCAGCAGCCAAATGGTAGCGGGAGGGTCTAGCACAGATACGCAGTATTTT.

The chain links TRBV21-1 to TRBJ2-2; whether TRBD1, the table's D call, matches the DNA was not checked. TRBV21-1 is labeled a pseudogene. The CDR3 runs to 16 residues. CDR3 in amino acids: CASSKVGQVNTGELFF. CDR3 DNA sequence: TGTGCCAGCAGCAAAGTAGGCCAGGTGAACACCGGGGAGCTGTTTTTT.

This sequence joins TRBV10-2 and TRBJ2-7; 9 bases line up with TRBD2. Germline CDR1 reads WSHSY; CDR2 reads SAAADI. CDR3 length equals 14 residues. J lost 0 bases, V lost 5 bases, and 2 bases had no gene match. The CDR3: CASSLAGDSYEQYF. As DNA, the CDR3 is TGCGCCAGCAGTTTAGCGGGAGACTCCTACGAGCAGTACTTC.

The CDR3 spells CASSPLAGGTDTQYF. CDR3 coding DNA: TGTGCCAGCTCACCTCTAGCGGGAGGCACAGATACGCAGTATTTT. V and J are TRBV18 and TRBJ2-3, with 10 nucleotides matching TRBD2. Germline trimming cut 3 bases from V and 1 base from J; bases unmatched to any gene: 1. This CDR3 comprises 15 residues. Per the germline V gene, CDR1 is KGHSH and CDR2 is LQKENI.

The CDR3 nucleotides read TGCGCCAGCAGCCCTCGGACAGCTTACGAGCAGTACTTC. Its protein product is CASSPRTAYEQYF. V and J are TRBV5-1 and TRBJ2-7, with D possibly being TRBD1 (6 bases). Germline values: CDR1 SGHRS, CDR2 YFSETQ. CDR3 length equals 13 residues. Trimming stripped 4 bases from V and 4 bases from J, with 12 bases between.

The chain has TRBV29-1 and TRBJ2-7; maybe TRBD1 (6 bases). The germline gives CDR1 SQVTM, CDR2 ANQGSEA. The CDR3 length is 12 residues. Trimming removed 7 bases at V and 6 bases at J, with 16 bases between. CDR3 sequence: CSAGHPEGEQYF. The CDR3 region has the DNA TGCAGCGCGGGACACCCAGAGGGCGAGCAGTACTTC.

This chain joins TRBV19 and TRBJ2-5, with 7 positions matching TRBD1. CDR1 and CDR2 (germline): LNHDA, SQIVND (reference sequence). CDR3 size: 13 residues. The V and J ends lost 5 bases and 4 bases, in that order; junction bases with no gene match: 4. The CDR3 sequence is CASSSGQRETQYF. The CDR3 nucleotides read TGTGCCAGTAGTTCGGGACAGCGAGAGACCCAGTACTTC.

The chain employs TRBV28 and TRBJ2-3; 7 nucleotides agree with TRBD1. Germline-derived CDR1 and CDR2 are MDHEN and SYDVKM. J gave up 11 bases and V 2 bases, and 4 bases lay outside the gene matches. The CDR3 totals 12 residues. The CDR3: CASSLTRQGQYF. The CDR3 DNA reads TGTGCCAGCAGTTTAACAAGACAGGGGCAGTATTTT. The entire variable domain, with the rest obtained from reference TRBV28 and TRBJ2-3, is as follows: DVKVTQSSRYLVKRTGEKVFLECVQDMDHENMFWYRQDPGLGLRLIYFSYDVKMKEKGDIPEGYSVSREKKERFSLILESASTNQTSMYLCASSLTRQGQYFGPGTRLTVL.